This T cell receptor (beta chain) was captured in a study of blood T cell repertoires in COVID-19. Original data processing: Reference gene primers were amplified, and this amplification served to estimate nucleated cell counts. The protocol was immunoSEQ multiplex PCR, while the TCRdb copy is restricted to in-frame clones and leaves out a portion. V and J calls and clone size are those listed in that table; D and trimming were worked out from the DNA. Of roughly 380,000 clones listed, less than 90% were seen once; the top ten hold just under 3%. Researchers sorted participants into cohorts using their self-reported clinical history. Symptom resolution, clearance, or two negative PCRs marked donors in Cohort 3 as recovered. The receptor was derived from a woman under 40 who had recovered from COVID-19. Sequencing input: PBMCs or T cells enriched from blood (not recorded which).

The CDR3 nucleotides are TGTGCCAGCAGTCCAAGCGGAAGCTCCTACAATGAGCAGTTCTTC. It translates to CASSPSGSSYNEQFF. V and J are TRBV6-5 and TRBJ2-1; D is possibly TRBD2 (5 bases). Looked up from germline, CDR1 is MNHEY and CDR2 is SVGAGI. V was pared by 5 bases and J by 0 bases, with 11 bases between. This CDR3 is built from 15 residues.